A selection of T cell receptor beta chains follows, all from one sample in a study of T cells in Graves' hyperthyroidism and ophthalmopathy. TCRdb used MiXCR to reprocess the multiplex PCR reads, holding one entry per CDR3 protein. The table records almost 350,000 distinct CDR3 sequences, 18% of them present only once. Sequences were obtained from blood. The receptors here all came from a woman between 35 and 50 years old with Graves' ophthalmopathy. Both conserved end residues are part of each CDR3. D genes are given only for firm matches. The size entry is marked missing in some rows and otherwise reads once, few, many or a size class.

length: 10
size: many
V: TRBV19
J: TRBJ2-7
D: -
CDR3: CASFTYEQYF
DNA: TGTGCCAGTTTCACCTACGAGCAGTACTTC

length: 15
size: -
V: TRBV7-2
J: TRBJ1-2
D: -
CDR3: CASSESEGIDYGYTF
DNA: TGTGCCAGCAGTGAGTCGGAGGGAATCGACTATGGCTACACCTTC

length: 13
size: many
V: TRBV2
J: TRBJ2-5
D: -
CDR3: CASSTTGWETQYF
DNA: TGTGCCAGCAGTACAACAGGGTGGGAGACCCAGTACTTC

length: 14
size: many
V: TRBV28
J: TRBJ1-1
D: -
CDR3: CATAPPTMNTEAFF
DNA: TGTGCCACCGCCCCGCCAACGATGAACACTGAAGCTTTCTTT

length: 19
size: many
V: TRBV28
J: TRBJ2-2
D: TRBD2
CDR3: CASSSLYRGLAGVTGELFF
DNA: TGTGCCAGCAGTTCCCTATACAGGGGACTAGCGGGAGTTACCGGGGAGCTGTTTTTT

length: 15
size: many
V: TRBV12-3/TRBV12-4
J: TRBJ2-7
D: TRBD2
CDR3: CASSFSGRVLYEQYF
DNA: TGTGCCAGCAGTTTTTCCGGGAGGGTCCTGTACGAGCAGTACTTC

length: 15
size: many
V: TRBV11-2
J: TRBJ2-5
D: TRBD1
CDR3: CASSLTDGQGRTQYF
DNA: TGTGCCAGCAGCTTAACGGATGGACAGGGAAGAACTCAGTACTTC

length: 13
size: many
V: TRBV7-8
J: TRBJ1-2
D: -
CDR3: CASSLRLGRSYTF
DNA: TGTGCCAGCAGCTTAAGGTTAGGGAGAAGCTACACCTTC

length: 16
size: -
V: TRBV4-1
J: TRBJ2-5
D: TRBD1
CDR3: CASSPGQGASMETQYF
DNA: TGCGCCAGCAGCCCAGGACAGGGGGCTTCCATGGAGACCCAGTACTTC

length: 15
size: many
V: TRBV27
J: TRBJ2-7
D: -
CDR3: CASSFLAGSSYEQYF
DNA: TGTGCCAGCAGTTTTCTGGCAGGGAGCTCCTACGAGCAGTACTTC

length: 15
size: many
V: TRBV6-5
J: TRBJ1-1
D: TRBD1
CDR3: CASGSGTGGSAEAFF
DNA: TGTGCCAGCGGCTCCGGGACAGGGGGTAGCGCTGAAGCTTTCTTT

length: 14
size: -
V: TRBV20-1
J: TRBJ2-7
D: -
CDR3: CSARGAGVKGEQYF
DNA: TGCAGTGCTAGAGGTGCAGGGGTGAAGGGCGAGCAGTACTTC

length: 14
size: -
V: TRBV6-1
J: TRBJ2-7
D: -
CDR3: CASNPGGSPGEQYF
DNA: TGTGCCAGCAACCCCGGGGGAAGCCCAGGGGAGCAGTACTTC

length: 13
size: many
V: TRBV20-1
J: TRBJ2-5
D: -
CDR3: CSARENREETQYF
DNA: TGCAGTGCTAGAGAAAACAGGGAAGAGACCCAGTACTTC

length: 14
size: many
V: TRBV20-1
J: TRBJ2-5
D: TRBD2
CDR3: CSARDWREGETQYF
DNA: TGCAGTGCTAGAGATTGGCGGGAGGGGGAGACCCAGTACTTC

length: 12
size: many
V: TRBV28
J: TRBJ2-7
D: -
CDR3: CASNRQSYEQYF
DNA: TGTGCCAGCAATCGGCAGTCCTACGAGCAGTACTTC

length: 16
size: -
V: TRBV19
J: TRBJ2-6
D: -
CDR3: CASSPGAPPGANVLTF
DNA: TGTGCCAGTAGTCCGGGGGCCCCCCCTGGGGCCAACGTCCTGACTTTC

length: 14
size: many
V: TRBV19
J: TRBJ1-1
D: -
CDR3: CASRGRRTNTEAFF
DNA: TGTGCCAGTAGGGGGAGACGAACTAACACTGAAGCTTTCTTT

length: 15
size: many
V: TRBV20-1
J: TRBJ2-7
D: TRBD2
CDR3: CSAINSGKARGEQYF
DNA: TGCAGTGCTATAAATAGCGGGAAGGCCCGTGGAGAGCAGTACTTC

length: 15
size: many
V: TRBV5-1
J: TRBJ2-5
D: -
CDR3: CASSLYYRNQETQYF
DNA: TGCGCCAGCAGCTTATACTACAGGAACCAAGAGACCCAGTACTTC

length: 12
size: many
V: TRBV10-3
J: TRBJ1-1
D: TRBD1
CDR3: CAIRRQGAEAFF
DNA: TGTGCCATCAGAAGACAGGGCGCTGAAGCTTTCTTT

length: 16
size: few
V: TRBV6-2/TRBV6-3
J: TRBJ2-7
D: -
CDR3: CASNAVHRAGSYEQYF
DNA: TGTGCCAGCAACGCCGTTCACAGGGCCGGCTCCTACGAGCAGTACTTC

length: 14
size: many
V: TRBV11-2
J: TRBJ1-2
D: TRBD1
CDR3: CASSTFQGGYGYTF
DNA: TGTGCCAGCAGTACGTTTCAGGGGGGCTATGGCTACACCTTC

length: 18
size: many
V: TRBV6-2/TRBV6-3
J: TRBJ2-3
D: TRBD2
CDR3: CASSRDPGLAGGADTQYF
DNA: TGTGCCAGCAGTAGAGACCCGGGACTAGCGGGAGGCGCAGATACGCAGTATTTT

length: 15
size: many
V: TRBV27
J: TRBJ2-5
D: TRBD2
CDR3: CASRQGLAGIETQYF
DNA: TGTGCCAGTCGACAGGGACTAGCGGGAATAGAGACCCAGTACTTC

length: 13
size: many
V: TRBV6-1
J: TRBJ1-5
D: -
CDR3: CASSETTHLPQHF
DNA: TGTGCCAGCAGTGAAACGACCCATTTACCCCAGCATTTT

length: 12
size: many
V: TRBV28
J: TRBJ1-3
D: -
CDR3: CASSLIPGTIYF
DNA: TGTGCCAGCAGTCTTATTCCGGGCACCATATATTTT

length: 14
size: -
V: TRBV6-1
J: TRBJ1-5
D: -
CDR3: CASRRGAYNQPQHF
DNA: TGTGCCAGCAGAAGGGGGGCATACAATCAGCCCCAGCATTTT

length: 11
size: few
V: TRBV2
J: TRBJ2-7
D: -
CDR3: CASSLTDEQYF
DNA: TGTGCCAGCAGTTTGACGGACGAGCAGTACTTC

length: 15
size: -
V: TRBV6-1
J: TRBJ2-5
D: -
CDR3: CASRAPGNPSETQYF
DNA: TGTGCCAGCAGGGCCCCGGGCAACCCCTCAGAGACCCAGTACTTC

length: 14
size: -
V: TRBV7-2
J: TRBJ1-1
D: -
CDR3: CASRSSGPNTEAFF
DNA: TGTGCCAGCAGATCCTCTGGCCCGAACACTGAAGCTTTCTTT

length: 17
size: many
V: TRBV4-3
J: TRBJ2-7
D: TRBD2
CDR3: CASSQDFVGAGGREQYF
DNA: TGCGCCAGCAGCCAAGATTTTGTCGGCGCGGGAGGTCGCGAGCAGTACTTC

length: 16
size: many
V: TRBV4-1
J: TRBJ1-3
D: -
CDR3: CASSQETQGFSNTIYF
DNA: TGCGCCAGCAGCCAGGAGACCCAGGGTTTCTCGAACACCATATATTTT

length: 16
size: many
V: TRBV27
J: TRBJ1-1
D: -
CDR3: CASSPYRKIQGTEAFF
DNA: TGTGCCAGCAGTCCTTACAGGAAAATTCAGGGCACTGAAGCTTTCTTT

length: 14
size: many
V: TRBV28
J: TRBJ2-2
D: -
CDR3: CASSSSPSPGELFF
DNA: TGTGCCAGCAGTTCTTCCCCTAGCCCCGGGGAGCTGTTTTTT

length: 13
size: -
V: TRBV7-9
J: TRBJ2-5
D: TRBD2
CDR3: CASSPGPGGTQYF
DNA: TGTGCCAGCAGCCCCGGACCGGGGGGGACCCAGTACTTC

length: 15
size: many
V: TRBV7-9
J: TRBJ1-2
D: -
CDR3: CASSKGGLFNYGYTF
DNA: TGTGCCAGCAGCAAGGGGGGGCTGTTCAACTATGGCTACACCTTC